Below are 23 T cell receptor beta chains sequenced from a single sample in a study of T cells in Graves' hyperthyroidism and ophthalmopathy. RNA transcripts served as the template for amplifying TCR beta CDR3 regions. HTBI primers were the set used in a first-round RT-PCR of the TCR CDR3. One entry per CDR3 protein results from TCRdb running MiXCR on the multiplex PCR reads. The sample shows 600,000 or so distinct CDR3 sequences, around 15% of them seen only once. Sequenced: blood. The source of these receptors is a woman in her 30s with Graves' hyperthyroidism.

This clonotype was seen ten or more times. The genes are TRBV3-1 and TRBJ2-1, with D hard to call. This CDR3 comprises 14 residues. Germline CDR1 LGHDT, CDR2 YNNKEL (reference sequence). The ends were cut back, 0 bases at V and 8 bases at J, with 11 bases in the middle. The CDR3: CASSQDGLVDEQFF. CDR3 DNA sequence: TGTGCCAGCAGCCAAGACGGTCTAGTCGATGAGCAGTTCTTC.

This clonotype was recorded many times. V gene TRBV28 combines with J gene TRBJ2-7, with D perhaps TRBD2 (6 bases). With 3 bases removed from V and 5 bases from J, the gap between germline ends came to 14 bases. This CDR3 is 14 amino acids long. Per germline, CDR1 MDHEN and CDR2 SYDVKM. This CDR3 reads CASSLGGAGHEQYF. CDR3 DNA sequence: TGTGCCAGCAGTTTGGGCGGCGCGGGACACGAGCAGTACTTC.

The table lists this clonotype with many counts. The CDR3 coding sequence is TGTGCCACCAGTGGCCAAACTAGCCTCAATGAGCAGTTCTTC. Translation: CATSGQTSLNEQFF. The chain couples TRBV24-1 to TRBJ2-1; possible D gene TRBD2, 6 bases. There are 14 residues in the CDR3. V dropped 5 bases and J dropped 6 bases, with 13 bases sitting between them. Germline-derived CDR1 and CDR2 are KGHDR and SFDVKD.

This clonotype was detected only a few times. The chain has TRBV5-1 and TRBJ2-7, with TRBD2 identical over 7 bases. The CDR3 runs 16 residues. Germline CDR1 and CDR2: SGHRS and YFSETQ. Trimming cost V 3 bases and J 3 bases; bases outside gene matches: 12. CDR3 protein: CASSSLAERGIYEQYF. CDR3 sequence (DNA): TGCGCCAGCAGCTCCCTAGCGGAGAGAGGGATCTACGAGCAGTACTTC.

In this sample, this clonotype turned up a few times. This sequence joins TRBV9 and TRBJ2-6; D remains unclear. The CDR3 totals 18 residues. Trimming removed 0 bases at V and 0 bases at J, with 13 bases between. Germline V lookup: CDR1 SGDLS, CDR2 YYNGEE. CDR3 nucleotide sequence: TGTGCCAGCAGCGTAGCCACGGCAGTTTCCTCTGGGGCCAACGTCCTGACTTTC. As protein: CASSVATAVSSGANVLTF.

This clonotype occurred many times. The chain is built from TRBV20-1 and TRBJ2-3; 11 bases are a match to TRBD2. The CDR3 covers 14 residues. V shed 6 bases, J shed 1 base, and the junction held 3 bases outside the gene matches. Per germline, CDR1 DFQATT and CDR2 SNEGSKA (reference sequence). The CDR3 region has the DNA TGCAGTGCATCGGGACTAGCGGGCACAGATACGCAGTATTTT. Translated, it gives CSASGLAGTDTQYF.

This clonotype showed up many times. The chain uses TRBV28 and TRBJ1-5; 8 bases match TRBD1. This CDR3 spans 17 amino acids. V was pared by 2 bases and J by 7 bases, with 13 bases of the junction left unmatched. Per germline, CDR1 MDHEN and CDR2 SYDVKM. The CDR3 loop reads CASSLNSGQGLWQPQHF. CDR3 sequence (DNA): TGTGCCAGCAGTTTAAATTCCGGACAGGGACTTTGGCAGCCCCAGCATTTT.

The chain recombines TRBV9 with TRBJ1-1; 8 bases align to TRBD1. The CDR3 totals 18 residues. Germline values: CDR1 SGDLS, CDR2 YYNGEE. The V segment lost 0 bases and the J segment 0 bases; nucleotides outside the gene matches: 10. The CDR3 DNA reads TGTGCCAGCAGCGTAGTACCGGACAGGGTGGGTCTGAACACTGAAGCTTTCTTT. Its translation is CASSVVPDRVGLNTEAFF. Using reference TRBV9 and TRBJ1-1 for the parts outside the CDR3, the full variable domain is DSGVTQTPKHLITATGQRVTLRCSPRSGDLSVYWYQQSLDQGLQFLIQYYNGEERAKGNILERFSAQQFPDLHSELNLSSLELGDSALYFCASSVVPDRVGLNTEAFFGQGTRLTVV.

The genes are TRBV18 and TRBJ2-1; TRBD2 matches at 12 bases. V shed 3 bases and J 6 bases; nucleotides not matched to a gene: 6. There are 16 residues in the CDR3. CDR1 is KGHSH and CDR2 is LQKENI in the germline V gene. CDR3 in amino acids: CASSPASGRALNEQFF. As DNA, the CDR3 is TGTGCCAGCTCACCCGCTAGCGGGAGGGCCCTCAATGAGCAGTTCTTC.

The chain uses TRBV7-9 and TRBJ1-6; 11 nucleotides align to TRBD1. V dropped 5 bases and J dropped 9; count of bases not matched to a gene: 6. CDR1 SEHNR and CDR2 FQNEAQ come from the germline V gene (reference sequence). The CDR3 is 15 residues long. The CDR3 reads CASSERTGGGSPLHF. The CDR3 nucleotides read TGTGCCAGCAGCGAGCGGACAGGGGGCGGTTCACCCCTCCACTTT.

This clonotype was seen many times. V is TRBV18 and J is TRBJ2-1; 10 bases are shared with TRBD2. Losses at the gene ends were 3 bases for V and 5 bases for J; bases not matched to a gene: 7. Germline CDR1 reads KGHSH; CDR2 reads LQKENI. The CDR3 totals 16 residues. CDR3 coding DNA: TGTGCCAGCTCACCCCCCAAAGCGGGAGGGGACAATGAGCAGTTCTTC. As protein: CASSPPKAGGDNEQFF.

This clonotype was detected a few times. The chain uses TRBV7-2 and TRBJ2-6; 7 bases are a match to TRBD2. CDR1 is SGHTA, CDR2 FQGNSA, per germline. With V trimmed by 0 bases and J by 0 bases, 8 bases remained unmatched. The CDR3 sequence is 19 residues long. CDR3 sequence: CASSLASLAVPSGANVLTF. CDR3 sequence (DNA): TGTGCCAGCAGCTTAGCCTCGCTAGCGGTGCCCTCTGGGGCCAACGTCCTGACTTTC. Supplemented by reference TRBV7-2 and TRBJ2-6, the full variable domain reads GAGVSQSPSNKVTEKGKDVELRCDPISGHTALYWYRQSLGQGLEFLIYFQGNSAPDKSGLPSDRFSAERTGGSVSTLTIQRTQQEDSAVYLCASSLASLAVPSGANVLTFGAGSRLTVL.

The chain recombines TRBV15 with TRBJ2-2; possibly TRBD1 for D (5 bases). The CDR3 totals 14 residues. V shed 1 base and J shed 7 bases, with 10 bases lying between them. Germline V gene data show CDR1 as LNHNV and CDR2 as YYDKDF (reference sequence). The CDR3 loop is CATSRARVGGELFF. CDR3 coding DNA: TGTGCCACCAGCAGAGCCAGGGTGGGCGGGGAGCTGTTTTTT.

This clonotype was recorded at least ten times. The chain joins TRBV28 to TRBJ2-3; 10 bases align to TRBD1. V was clipped by 8 bases and J by 0 bases; unmatched bases: 17. The CDR3 has 19 residues. Germline CDR1 reads MDHEN; CDR2 reads SYDVKM. The DNA for the CDR3 is TGTGCCAGCCCCTCCGGCGGGACAGGGGTTCCTCCTAGCACAGATACGCAGTATTTT. Its protein is CASPSGGTGVPPSTDTQYF.

This clonotype was picked up many times. The chain combines TRBV20-1 with TRBJ1-2, with 8 bases fitting TRBD1. Germline trimming cut 4 bases from V and 8 bases from J; bases unmatched to any gene: 3. This CDR3 has 11 residues. Germline CDR1 is DFQATT and CDR2 is SNEGSKA (reference sequence). The CDR3 coding sequence is TGCAGTGCTACGACAGGGGTCGGCTACACCTTC. Its translation: CSATTGVGYTF.

This chain uses TRBV2 with TRBJ2-2; TRBD2 might be the D (5 bases). Germline CDR1 is SNHLY and CDR2 is FYNNEI. The CDR3 loop spans 14 amino acids. V gave up 8 bases and J gave up 5 bases, with 15 bases separating them. The CDR3 here is CASYPWRRTGELFF. In nucleotides, the CDR3 is TGTGCCAGCTACCCTTGGAGGCGGACCGGGGAGCTGTTTTTT.

DNA of the CDR3: TGTGCCACCAGCGAGCTACATACGCAGTATTTT. Translating it yields CATSELHTQYF. The rearrangement uses TRBV15 and TRBJ2-3, with D hard to call. The CDR3 runs to 11 residues. V gave up 5 bases and J gave up 7 bases, with 7 bases separating them. From germline, CDR1 is LNHNV and CDR2 YYDKDF (reference sequence).

V usage is TRBV19 and J usage is TRBJ2-7; 11 positions match TRBD2. J was trimmed by 6 bases and V by 3 bases; bases with no gene match: 10. The CDR3 is 16 amino acids. Germline CDR1 reads LNHDA; CDR2 reads SQIVND (reference sequence). The CDR3 bases are TGTGCCAGTAGTATTGAACTAGCGGGAGCCGCGGCCGAGCAGTACTTC. It encodes CASSIELAGAAAEQYF.

This chain connects TRBV7-9 to TRBJ1-2; TRBD1 might be the D (5 bases). The CDR3 length is 14 residues. Deletions cut 7 bases from V and 5 bases from J, with 17 bases between. Germline V gene lookup returns CDR1 SEHNR and CDR2 FQNEAQ (reference sequence). In DNA form, the CDR3 reads TGTGCCAGCAAACAGGACCAGAGTCTATATGGCTACACCTTC. Translated: CASKQDQSLYGYTF. Full variable domain (rest looked up from reference TRBV7-9 and TRBJ1-2): DTGVSQNPRHKITKRGQNVTFRCDPISEHNRLYWYRQTLGQGPEFLTYFQNEAQLEKSRLLSDRFSAERPKGSFSTLEIQRTEQGDSAMYLCASKQDQSLYGYTFGSGTRLTVV.

At least ten counts were recorded for this clonotype. The CDR3 region has the DNA TGTGCCAGCAGCTTAGGAACAGGGTATGGAAACACCATATATTTT. It yields the protein CASSLGTGYGNTIYF. The chain uses TRBV7-2 and TRBJ1-3; D perhaps matches TRBD1 (6 bases). Germline loops: CDR1 SGHTA, CDR2 FQGNSA. With 1 base removed from V and 3 bases from J, the gap between germline ends came to 10 bases. The CDR3 extends over 15 amino acids.

Ten or more counts support this clonotype. The V call is TRBV7-2, the J call TRBJ2-5; no clear D gene. Trimming took off 1 base at V and 1 base at J, with 7 bases between the two ends. Germline loops: CDR1 SGHTA, CDR2 FQGNSA. The CDR3 totals 14 residues. This CDR3 reads CASSLVGPQETQYF. The CDR3 DNA sequence: TGTGCCAGCAGCTTAGTAGGCCCCCAAGAGACCCAGTACTTC.

This sequence joins TRBV19 and TRBJ1-1; a weak D match, TRBD1 (6 bases). This CDR3 comprises 13 residues. The ends were cut back, 7 bases at V and 2 bases at J, with 11 bases in the middle. CDR1 is LNHDA, CDR2 SQIVND, per germline (reference sequence). The CDR3 reads CASKAGVNTEAFF. The CDR3 bases are TGTGCCAGTAAGGCAGGGGTTAACACTGAAGCTTTCTTT.

This clonotype was picked up many times. The V gene is TRBV28, the J gene TRBJ1-4, with a tentative D call TRBD1 (6 bases). Deletions cut 4 bases from V and 6 bases from J, with 15 bases between. CDR3 length: 15 amino acids. Germline CDR1 MDHEN, CDR2 SYDVKM. The CDR3 nucleotides are TGTGCCAGCAGTTCGACAGGTGTTTCGTATGAAAAACTGTTTTTT. Translation gives CASSSTGVSYEKLFF. The full variable domain, in which reference TRBV28 and TRBJ1-4 provide the parts outside the CDR3, is DVKVTQSSRYLVKRTGEKVFLECVQDMDHENMFWYRQDPGLGLRLIYFSYDVKMKEKGDIPEGYSVSREKKERFSLILESASTNQTSMYLCASSSTGVSYEKLFFGSGTQLSVL.